Sequencing of this T cell receptor (beta chain) was carried out in a study of CD8 T cells in Susac syndrome. There are 15 residues in the CDR3. V gave up 5 bases and J gave up 2 bases; unmatched junction bases: 6. Per germline, CDR1 SGDLS and CDR2 YYNGEE. RNA totalling about 0.45 to 1 ug underwent reverse transcription with random hexamers. TCRdb used MiXCR to reprocess the immunoSEQ multiplex PCR reads, holding one entry per CDR3 protein. The top ten hold 0.095% to 0.12% of the sample, which has roughly 250,000 distinct CDR3 sequences, less than 96% seen once. Remarks on this clonotype: Its antigen is still unknown.

Regarding the study as a whole: The Susac syndrome CD4+ T cell repertoires displayed no clonal expansion.

Sequenced: CD4+ T cells from PBMCs. The TCR originated in a human donor with Susac syndrome. The gene calls are TRBV9 and TRBJ2-3, with 9 positions matching TRBD1. CDR3 sequence reads: CASSRGTGLTDTQYF. CDR3 coding DNA: TGTGCCAGCAGTAGGGGGACAGGGCTCACAGATACGCAGTATTTT. Together with reference TRBV9 and TRBJ2-3, the CDR3 gives the full variable domain: DSGVTQTPKHLITATGQRVTLRCSPRSGDLSVYWYQQSLDQGLQFLIQYYNGEERAKGNILERFSAQQFPDLHSELNLSSLELGDSALYFCASSRGTGLTDTQYFGPGTRLTVL.